This TCR beta chain was identified in a study of T cells in Graves' hyperthyroidism and ophthalmopathy. Per germline, CDR1 DFQATT and CDR2 SNEGSKA (reference sequence). V lost 3 bases and J lost 13, with 22 bases in between. The CDR3 totals 13 residues. RNA transcripts were the template for amplifying TCR beta CDR3 regions. The primer set for the first-round RT-PCR of the TCR CDR3 was HTBI. MiXCR, run by TCRdb on the multiplex PCR reads, gives a single entry per CDR3 protein. This table has more than 650,000 distinct CDR3 sequences, 12% to 15% appearing once. Study results and limitations: Researchers found most expanded thyroid clonotypes above 0.001 in blood as well.

The authors obtained PBMCs from roughly 9.7 ml of fresh peripheral blood. This clonotype was seen more than once but under ten times. Its antigen is still unknown. The specimen was blood. This clonotype was obtained from a woman between 18 and 29 years old with Graves' hyperthyroidism. The chain carries TRBV20-1 and TRBJ2-7; D may be TRBD1 or TRBD2 (6 bases each). CDR3 amino acids: CSARVDVERGLYF. CDR3 in DNA: TGCAGTGCTAGGGTTGATGTTGAACGGGGGCTTTACTTC.